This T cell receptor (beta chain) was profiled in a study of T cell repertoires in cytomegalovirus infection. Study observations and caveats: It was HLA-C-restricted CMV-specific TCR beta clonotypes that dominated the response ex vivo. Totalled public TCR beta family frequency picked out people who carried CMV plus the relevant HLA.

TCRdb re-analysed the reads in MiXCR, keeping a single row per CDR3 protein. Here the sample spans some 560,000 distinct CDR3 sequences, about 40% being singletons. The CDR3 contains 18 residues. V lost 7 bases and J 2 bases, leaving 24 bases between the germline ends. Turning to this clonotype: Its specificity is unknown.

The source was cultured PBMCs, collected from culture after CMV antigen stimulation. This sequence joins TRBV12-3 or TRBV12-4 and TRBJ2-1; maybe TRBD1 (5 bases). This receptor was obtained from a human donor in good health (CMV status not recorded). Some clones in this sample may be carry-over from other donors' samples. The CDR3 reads CASIIGWGQEITYNEQFF. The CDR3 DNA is TGTGCCAGCATTATAGGGTGGGGCCAGGAAATTACCTACAATGAGCAGTTCTTC.